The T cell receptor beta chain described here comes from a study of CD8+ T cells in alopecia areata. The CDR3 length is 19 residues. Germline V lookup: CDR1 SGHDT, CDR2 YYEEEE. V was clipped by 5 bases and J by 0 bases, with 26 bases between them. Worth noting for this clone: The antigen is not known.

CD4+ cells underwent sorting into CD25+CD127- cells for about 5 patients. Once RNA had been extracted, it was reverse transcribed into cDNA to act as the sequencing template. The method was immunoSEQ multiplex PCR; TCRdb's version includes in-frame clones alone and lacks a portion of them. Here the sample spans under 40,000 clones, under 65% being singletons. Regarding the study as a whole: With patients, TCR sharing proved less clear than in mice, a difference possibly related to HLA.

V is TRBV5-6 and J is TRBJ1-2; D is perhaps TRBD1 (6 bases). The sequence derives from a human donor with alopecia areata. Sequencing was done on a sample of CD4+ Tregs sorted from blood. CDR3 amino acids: CASSWTLPAKDSSNYGYTF. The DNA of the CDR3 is TGTGCCAGCAGTTGGACGCTCCCAGCTAAGGACAGCTCTAACTATGGCTACACCTTC. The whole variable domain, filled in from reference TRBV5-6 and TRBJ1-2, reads DAGVTQSPTHLIKTRGQQVTLRCSPKSGHDTVSWYQQALGQGPQFIFQYYEEEERQRGNFPDRFSGHQFPNYSSELNVNALLLGDSALYLCASSWTLPAKDSSNYGYTFGSGTRLTVV.